The T cell receptor beta chain under discussion was sequenced for a study of OX40 agonist ivuxolimab in advanced cancers. Study-wide findings and caveats: Clonal expansion by week 6 occurred in CD4+ and CD8+ blood T cells (at 0.1 to 3.0 mg/kg). No antigen was identified for the clonally expanded peripheral T cells.

The CDR3 consists of 15 residues. Losses at the gene ends were 2 bases for V and 2 bases for J; bases not matched to a gene: 5. Germline V CDR1 and CDR2: KGHSY, FQNENV. Data came from immunoSEQ multiplex PCR; TCRdb stores just in-frame clones and leaves some out. The table has some 99,000 clones, approximately 80% seen once; the top ten hold almost 1.5%. Comment on this clone: What it binds is not known.

Sequencing was performed on CD4+ or CD8+ T cells sorted from blood, taken in a trial of the OX40 agonist ivuxolimab. This receptor was obtained from an adult with an advanced solid tumor such as melanoma, head and neck, liver or kidney cancer. The genes are TRBV16 and TRBJ2-7; 8 nucleotides match TRBD1. CDR3 sequence: CASSQTRTGPYEQYF. In nucleotides, the CDR3 is TGTGCCAGCAGCCAAACAAGGACAGGGCCCTACGAGCAGTACTTC.